A single sample gave rise to the 16 T cell receptor beta chains below, sequenced in a study of cytomegalovirus exposure and HLA in healthy donors. PCR amplification relied on 60 Vbeta primers (plus 13 Jbeta primers). Sequencing used immunoSEQ multiplex PCR; TCRdb keeps in-frame clones, though not all of them. The data contain roughly 130,000 clones, 70% to 85% of them singletons. The sample taken for sequencing was PBMCs. These receptors all stem from a woman in her sixties or seventies in good health and CMV-seropositive.

The chain is built from TRBV7-3 and TRBJ2-2, with 8 bases fitting TRBD1. The ends lost 10 bases at V and 6 bases at J; junction bases unmatched: 13. Germline V gene sequence: CDR1 SGHTA, CDR2 FQGTGA. The CDR3 has 15 amino acids. The CDR3 DNA sequence: TGTGCCACCCGGGCGGCAGGGGGCTTTCCCGGGGAGCTGTTTTTT. Its translation: CATRAAGGFPGELFF.

The rearrangement links TRBV7-6 to TRBJ2-3; no definite D call. The germline V gene encodes CDR1 SGHVS and CDR2 FNYEAQ. CDR3 length: 15 residues. V was trimmed by 1 base and J by 2 bases, leaving 10 bases between them. CDR3 loop: CASSLVSAATDTQYF. The CDR3 DNA reads as TGTGCCAGCAGCTTAGTCAGCGCAGCCACAGATACGCAGTATTTT.

The V call is TRBV14, the J call TRBJ2-7; 7 bases match TRBD2. The CDR3 loop spans 15 amino acids. V trimming: 4 bases; J trimming: 7 bases; junction bases outside the gene matches: 13. Germline values: CDR1 SGHDN, CDR2 FVKESK. In DNA, the CDR3 is TGTGCCAGCAGCCCGCCCCGGGGGGACCTACAAGAGCAGTACTTC. This encodes CASSPPRGDLQEQYF.

The rearrangement joins TRBV2 to TRBJ1-2, with 7 nucleotides matching TRBD1. Trimming removed 6 bases from V and 2 bases from J; junction bases left unmatched: 9. The CDR3 spans 15 residues. Germline-derived CDR1 and CDR2 are SNHLY and FYNNEI. The DNA of the CDR3 is TGTGCCAGCAGCCGAAGAGGACAGGACAACTATGGCTACACCTTC. It codes for CASSRRGQDNYGYTF. The full variable domain, in which reference TRBV2 and TRBJ1-2 provide the parts outside the CDR3, is EPEVTQTPSHQVTQMGQEVILRCVPISNHLYFYWYRQILGQKVEFLVSFYNNEISEKSEIFDDQFSVERPDGSNFTLKIRSTKLEDSAMYFCASSRRGQDNYGYTFGSGTRLTVV.

V is TRBV6-1 and J is TRBJ1-2; D remains unclear. The CDR3 consists of 13 residues. CDR1 and CDR2 from the germline V gene are MNHNS and SASEGT. V shed 1 base and J shed 8 bases, with 11 bases lying between them. This chain's CDR3 is CASSEGPQLGYTF. Written as DNA, the CDR3 is TGTGCCAGCAGTGAAGGACCCCAACTAGGCTACACCTTC.

In this sample, this clone turned up once. The rearrangement uses TRBV5-5 and TRBJ1-3; weak D call: TRBD1 (6 bases). In germline, CDR1 is SGHKS, CDR2 YYEKEE (reference sequence). The length of the CDR3 is 16 residues. Between the trimmed V and J ends, which lost 2 bases and 0 bases, there was a span of 12 bases. In DNA form, the CDR3 reads TGTGCCAGCAGCTTCACAGGGCAGGCCTCTGGAAACACCATATATTTT. Its protein is CASSFTGQASGNTIYF.

The genes are TRBV5-4 and TRBJ1-1; D is perhaps TRBD1 (5 bases). V was clipped by 4 bases and J by 1 base, with 20 bases between them. The CDR3 extends over 17 amino acids. Germline V gene lookup returns CDR1 SGHNT and CDR2 YYREEE (reference sequence). DNA for the CDR3: TGTGCCAGCAGCCCAATGGGGGGGGGACTTGAGAACACTGAAGCTTTCTTT. Encoded protein: CASSPMGGGLENTEAFF. The variable domain in full, with the rest retrieved from reference TRBV5-4 and TRBJ1-1, is ETGVTQSPTHLIKTRGQQVTLRCSSQSGHNTVSWYQQALGQGPQFIFQYYREEENGRGNFPPRFSGLQFPNYSSELNVNALELDDSALYLCASSPMGGGLENTEAFFGQGTRLTVV.

The chain has TRBV2 and TRBJ2-7; D may be TRBD2 (5 bases). CDR3 length: 17 amino acids. Deletions cut 3 bases from V and 0 bases from J, with 18 bases between. Per germline, CDR1 SNHLY and CDR2 FYNNEI. CDR3 residues: CASSDGRAASYSYEQYF. The CDR3 nucleotides read TGTGCCAGCAGTGATGGGCGGGCGGCCTCTTACTCCTACGAGCAGTACTTC.

This clone was counted a few times. This chain connects TRBV4-1 to TRBJ1-6, with D possibly TRBD1 on 6 matching bases. V was trimmed by 2 bases and J by 1 base, leaving 9 bases between them. CDR1 MGHRA and CDR2 YSYEKL come from the germline V gene. The CDR3 has 16 residues. DNA for the CDR3: TGCGCCAGCAGCCAAAGGACAGCGTCCTATAATTCACCCCTCCACTTT. It codes for CASSQRTASYNSPLHF.

CDR3 coding DNA: TGCGCCAGCAGCGCTGGACAGGCGAATTCACCCCTCCACTTT. Translating it yields CASSAGQANSPLHF. The J gene is TRBJ1-6, the V gene TRBV5-1; 7 bases agree with TRBD1. Germline V lookup: CDR1 SGHRS, CDR2 YFSETQ. CDR3 length equals 14 residues. The trim removed 4 bases at V and 7 bases at J, leaving 5 bases unmatched.

This clone was observed a few times. The chain employs TRBV7-8 and TRBJ1-6; TRBD1 matches at 7 bases. Per the germline V gene, CDR1 is SGHVS and CDR2 is FQNEAQ. J was trimmed by 0 bases and V by 2 bases; bases with no gene match: 16. The CDR3 length is 21 residues. CDR3 sequence reads: CASSLKGYRGEVSSYNSPLHF. CDR3 in DNA: TGTGCCAGCAGCTTAAAGGGTTACAGGGGTGAAGTAAGCTCCTATAATTCACCCCTCCACTTT.

This clone has more than one count but fewer than ten. The rearrangement joins TRBV7-8 to TRBJ1-2, with no clear D. Germline V gene lookup returns CDR1 SGHVS and CDR2 FQNEAQ. Trimming removed 4 bases from V and 2 bases from J, with 11 bases in between. This CDR3 region has 14 residues. CDR3 DNA: TGTGCCAGCAGCTCTCCGGGAGAGAACTATGGCTACACCTTC. This codes for CASSSPGENYGYTF.

The chain links TRBV25-1 to TRBJ1-1, with D unclear. V was trimmed by 2 bases and J by 11 bases, leaving 9 bases between them. Germline V gene data show CDR1 as MGHDK and CDR2 as SYGVNS. The CDR3 has 11 residues. CDR3 region: CASSETSDAFF. The CDR3 bases are TGTGCCAGCAGTGAAACGTCAGATGCTTTCTTT.

The V gene is TRBV6-5, the J gene TRBJ1-5, with D possibly TRBD1 on 5 matching bases. Germline V CDR1 and CDR2: MNHEY, SVGAGI. The CDR3 is 15 amino acids. The V end was cut by 0 bases, the J end by 7 bases, with 13 bases between. In nucleotides, the CDR3 is TGTGCCAGCAGTTACTCGAGGGAGGGGATCCAGCCCCAGCATTTT. Translated, it gives CASSYSREGIQPQHF.

The chain couples TRBV7-6 to TRBJ1-1; D not resolved. The CDR3 is made up of 13 amino acids. CDR1 SGHVS and CDR2 FNYEAQ come from the germline V gene. V lost 5 bases and J lost 4, with 11 bases in between. CDR3 in amino acids: CASSPIGLTEAFF. In DNA, the CDR3 is TGTGCCAGCAGCCCAATTGGCCTCACTGAAGCTTTCTTT.

Details on this clone: This sample also contains other DNA sequences that code for the same CDR3. The chain combines TRBV28 with TRBJ1-1, with D tentatively TRBD1 (5 bases). V gave up 8 bases and J gave up 5 bases, with 9 bases separating them. The germline CDR1 and CDR2 sequences are MDHEN and SYDVKM. The CDR3 spans 11 residues. CDR3 in amino acids: CASLGATEAFF. The CDR3 region has the DNA TGTGCCAGCTTAGGGGCGACTGAAGCTTTCTTT.